The text below deals with one T cell receptor (beta chain). Which antigen it targets is not known. No base quality values were provided; no much bigger clone lies one nucleotide off. Collaborating institutions collected whole blood in K2EDTA tubes following their own protocols. Collaborator samples were shipped for TCRbeta analysis as frozen whole blood, isolated PBMCs, or DNA extracted from either sample type. The sample comes from a study of blood T cell repertoires in COVID-19 (dated by TCRdb to about 2020). About the investigation overall: Samples from collaborators originated in the United States, Italy and Spain and spanned both the acute and convalescent phases of COVID-19. The prospective study material was composed of cDNA or gDNA derived from T cells, B-cell-depleted T cells, or PBMCs. Deeply sampled blood TCRbeta repertoires from subjects exposed to, actively infected with, or recovered from COVID-19 were included in the dataset. The repertoires were released in a freely available public database meant as a resource for research on the immune response to SARS-CoV-2. The samples were drawn from two sources: the first 160 participants of the ongoing ImmuneRACE study, and fewer than 1,500 subjects contributed by 6 global collaborators. Nearly every sample came with metadata listing a de-identified subject ID, COVID-19 status, age in years and sex. Where available, HLA class I and class II types were taken from metadata supplied by the sample provider and were not determined by assay-based typing. Results and caveats for the whole study, not just this receptor: The amount of clinical and demographic metadata varied by source and participant and was provided uncurated.

The immunoSEQ Assay, a bias-controlled multiplex PCR, was used to amplify TCRbeta CDR3 regions from genomic DNA. Turning to the authors' computational methods: The number of nucleated cells in each sample was estimated from the amplification of reference gene primers within the assay. To quantify the absolute abundance of each unique TCRbeta CDR3 rearrangement, sequence reads were collapsed and filtered. For each sample, productive Simpson clonality was calculated as the square root of Simpson's diversity index over productive rearrangements. TCRdb obtained this table from immuneACCESS and retained in-frame rearrangements with V and J assigned. These tables miss some clones; where compared with another copy, unresolved V genes account for less than half of the shortfall, and the remainder is unexplained. V, J and clone size were drawn from that table, and D and trimming were deduced from the DNA. The sample table lists about 140,000 clones, 70% to 90% of them with a count of one. The ten top clones hold less than 3% of the sample.

Between the V and J ends, shortened by 4 bases and 7 bases respectively, the junction contains 5 bases. Via the germline V gene, CDR1 is MGHDK and CDR2 SYGVNS. From the cysteine up to the phenylalanine, the CDR3 has a length of 12 residues. Only the CDR3 DNA stays, 36 bases, in frame from base 1. Sequencing was performed on peripheral blood. This sequence was found in a man over 45 with acute or convalescent COVID-19. The rearranged chain carries TRBV25-1 and TRBJ1-6; possibly the D gene is TRBD1, per 5 matching bases. The CDR3 reads as follows: CASSAGNSPLHF. The nucleotides are TGTGCCAGCAGTGCAGGGAATTCACCCCTCCACTTT.